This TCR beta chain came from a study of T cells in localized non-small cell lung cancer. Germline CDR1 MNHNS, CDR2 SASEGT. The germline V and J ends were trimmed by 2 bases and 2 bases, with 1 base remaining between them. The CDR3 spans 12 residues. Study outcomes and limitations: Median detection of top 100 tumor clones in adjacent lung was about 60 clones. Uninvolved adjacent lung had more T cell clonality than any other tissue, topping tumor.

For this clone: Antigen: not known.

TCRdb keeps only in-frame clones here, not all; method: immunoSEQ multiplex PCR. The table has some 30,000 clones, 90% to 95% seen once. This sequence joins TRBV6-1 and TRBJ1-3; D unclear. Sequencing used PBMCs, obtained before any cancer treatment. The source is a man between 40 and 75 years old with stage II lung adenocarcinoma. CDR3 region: CASSETGNTIYF. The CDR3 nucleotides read TGTGCCAGCAGTGAAACTGGAAACACCATATATTTT.